What follows describes a single T cell receptor beta chain. Sequence at one end of the junction differs from germline and may be a read error. Full-length variable regions came from constant-region reverse primers plus semi-nested Nested Universal Primer A PCR. TCRdb processed the 5' RACE reads anew with MiXCR; each CDR3 protein has one entry. In the table there are tens of thousands of distinct CDR3 sequences, 17% of which are singletons. Germline CDR1 SGHTA, CDR2 FQGNSA. The CDR3 covers 14 residues. This receptor was taken from a female donor with breast cancer. Sample: naive CD4+ T cells sorted from blood. Subset reported: naive CD4+ T cells, CD4+CD45RA+CD25-. This sequence joins TRBV7-2 and TRBJ2-3; D uncertain. CDR3 DNA: TGTGGCAGCAGCACATACCGGGCGGCAGATACGCAGTATTTT. It yields the protein CGSSTYRAADTQYF.